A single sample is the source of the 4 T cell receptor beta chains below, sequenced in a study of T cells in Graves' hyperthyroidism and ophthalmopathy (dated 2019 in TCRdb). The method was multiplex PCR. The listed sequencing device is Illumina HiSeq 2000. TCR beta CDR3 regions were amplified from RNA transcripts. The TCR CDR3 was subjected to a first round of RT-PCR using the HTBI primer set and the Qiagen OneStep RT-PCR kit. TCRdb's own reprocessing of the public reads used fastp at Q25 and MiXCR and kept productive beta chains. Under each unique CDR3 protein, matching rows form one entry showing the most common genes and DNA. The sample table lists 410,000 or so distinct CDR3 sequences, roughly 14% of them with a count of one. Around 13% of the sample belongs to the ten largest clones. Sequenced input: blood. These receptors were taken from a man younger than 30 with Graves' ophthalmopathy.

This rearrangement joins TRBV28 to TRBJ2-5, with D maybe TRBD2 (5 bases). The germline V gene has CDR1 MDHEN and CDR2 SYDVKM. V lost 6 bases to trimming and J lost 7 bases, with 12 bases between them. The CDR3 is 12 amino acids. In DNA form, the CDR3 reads TGTGCCAGCAGAGGAGGTGCGGGGACCCAGTACTTC. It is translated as CASRGGAGTQYF.

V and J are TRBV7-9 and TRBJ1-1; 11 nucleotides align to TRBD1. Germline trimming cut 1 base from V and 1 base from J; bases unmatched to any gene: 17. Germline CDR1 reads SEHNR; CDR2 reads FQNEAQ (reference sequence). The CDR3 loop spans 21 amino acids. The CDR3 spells CASSLGTVTGQGARENTEAFF. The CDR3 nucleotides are TGTGCCAGCAGCTTAGGAACTGTTACCGGACAGGGGGCTCGTGAGAACACTGAAGCTTTCTTT.

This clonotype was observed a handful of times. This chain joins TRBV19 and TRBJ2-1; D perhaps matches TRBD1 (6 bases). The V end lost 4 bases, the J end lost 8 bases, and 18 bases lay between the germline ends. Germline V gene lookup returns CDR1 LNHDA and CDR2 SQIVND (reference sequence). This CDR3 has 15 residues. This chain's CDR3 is CASSTARGGKDEQFF. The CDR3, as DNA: TGTGCCAGTAGTACTGCGAGAGGGGGAAAAGATGAGCAGTTCTTC.

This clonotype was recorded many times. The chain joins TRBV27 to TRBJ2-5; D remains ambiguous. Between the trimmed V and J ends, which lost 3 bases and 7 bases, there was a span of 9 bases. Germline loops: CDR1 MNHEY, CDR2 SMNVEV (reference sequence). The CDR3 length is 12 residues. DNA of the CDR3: TGTGCCAGCAGTTTTACCATGGGGACCCAGTACTTC. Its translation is CASSFTMGTQYF.